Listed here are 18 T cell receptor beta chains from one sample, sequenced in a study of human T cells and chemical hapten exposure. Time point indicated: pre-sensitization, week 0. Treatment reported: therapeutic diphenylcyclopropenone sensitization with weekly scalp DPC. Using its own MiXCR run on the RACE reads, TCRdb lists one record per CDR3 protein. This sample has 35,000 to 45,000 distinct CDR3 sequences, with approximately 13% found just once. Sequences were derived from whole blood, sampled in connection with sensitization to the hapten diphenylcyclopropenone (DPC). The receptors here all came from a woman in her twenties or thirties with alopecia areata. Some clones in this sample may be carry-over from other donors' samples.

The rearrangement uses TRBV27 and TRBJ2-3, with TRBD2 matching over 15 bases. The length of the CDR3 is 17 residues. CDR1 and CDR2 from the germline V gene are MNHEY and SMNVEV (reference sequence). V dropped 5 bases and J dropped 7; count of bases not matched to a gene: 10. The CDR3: CASSPRTSGRALYTQYF. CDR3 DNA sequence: TGTGCCAGCAGTCCCAGGACTAGCGGGAGGGCCCTATATACGCAGTATTTT.

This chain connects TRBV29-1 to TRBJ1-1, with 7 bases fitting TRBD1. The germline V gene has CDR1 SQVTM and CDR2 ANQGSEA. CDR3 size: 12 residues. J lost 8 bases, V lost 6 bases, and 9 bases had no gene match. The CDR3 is CSVAGTDIEAFF. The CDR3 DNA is TGCAGCGTGGCCGGGACAGATATAGAAGCTTTCTTT.

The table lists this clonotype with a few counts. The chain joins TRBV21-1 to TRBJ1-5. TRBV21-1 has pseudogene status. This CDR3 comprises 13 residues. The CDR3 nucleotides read TGTGCCAGCCCAGCGGATAGCAATCAGCCCCAGCATTTT. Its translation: CASPADSNQPQHF.

The CDR3 spells CSASPNAADHRQYF. CDR3 DNA: TGCAGTGCTAGCCCCAATGCCGCGGATCATCGCCAGTATTTT. This rearrangement joins TRBV20-1 to TRBJ2-3; D not certain. This CDR3 is built from 14 residues. Between the trimmed V and J ends, which lost 3 bases and 12 bases, there was a span of 22 bases. CDR1 DFQATT and CDR2 SNEGSKA come from the germline V gene (reference sequence).

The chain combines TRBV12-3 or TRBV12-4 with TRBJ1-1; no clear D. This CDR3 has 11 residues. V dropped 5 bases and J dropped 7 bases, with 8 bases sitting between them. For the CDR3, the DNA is TGTGCCAGCAGTGCTGTAGTTGAAGCTTTCTTT. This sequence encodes CASSAVVEAFF.

The CDR3 DNA reads as TGTGCCAGCAGCCTGGCCCCGACCGCGCTGTACGAGCAGTACTTC. Protein product: CASSLAPTALYEQYF. The chain uses TRBV7-6 and TRBJ2-7, with D hard to call. Germline lookup yields CDR1 SGHVS and CDR2 FNYEAQ. CDR3 length: 15 amino acids. The germline V and J ends were trimmed by 5 bases and 4 bases, with 18 bases remaining between them.

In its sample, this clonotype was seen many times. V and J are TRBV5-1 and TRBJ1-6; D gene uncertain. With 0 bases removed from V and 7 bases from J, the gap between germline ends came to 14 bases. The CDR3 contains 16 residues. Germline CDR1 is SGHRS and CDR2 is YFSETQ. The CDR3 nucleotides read TGCGCCAGCAGCTTGGGTGATGCTAGGGCCAATTCACCCCTCCACTTT. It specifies CASSLGDARANSPLHF.

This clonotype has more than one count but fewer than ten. CDR3: CSARGGTSRRHFNEQFF. CDR3 sequence (DNA): TGCAGTGCTAGAGGAGGGACTAGCCGACGCCATTTCAATGAGCAGTTCTTC. The rearrangement uses TRBV20-1 and TRBJ2-1, with 9 bases fitting TRBD2. V lost 1 base to trimming and J lost 6 bases; unmatched junction nucleotides: 13. The CDR3 is 17 residues long. CDR1 and CDR2 from the germline V gene are DFQATT and SNEGSKA (reference sequence).

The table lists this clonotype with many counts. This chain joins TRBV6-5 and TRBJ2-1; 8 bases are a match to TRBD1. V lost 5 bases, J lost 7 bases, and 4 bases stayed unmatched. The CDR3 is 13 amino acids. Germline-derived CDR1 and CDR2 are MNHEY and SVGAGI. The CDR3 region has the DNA TGTGCCAGCAGTCCTCAGGGGGCGAATGAGCAGTTCTTC. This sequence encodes CASSPQGANEQFF.

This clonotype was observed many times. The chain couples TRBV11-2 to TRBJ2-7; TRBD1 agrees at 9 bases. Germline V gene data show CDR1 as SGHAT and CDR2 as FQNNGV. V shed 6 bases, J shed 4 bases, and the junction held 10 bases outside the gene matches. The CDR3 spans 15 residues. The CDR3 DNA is TGTGCCAGCAGTCGACCGGGACAGGGAATATACGAGCAGTACTTC. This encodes CASSRPGQGIYEQYF.

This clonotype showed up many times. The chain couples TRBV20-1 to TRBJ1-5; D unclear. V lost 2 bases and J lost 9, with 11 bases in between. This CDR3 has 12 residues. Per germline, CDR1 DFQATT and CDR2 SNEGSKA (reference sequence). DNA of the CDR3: TGCAGTGCTAGAAGCAGTGACACGCCCCAGCATTTT. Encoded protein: CSARSSDTPQHF.

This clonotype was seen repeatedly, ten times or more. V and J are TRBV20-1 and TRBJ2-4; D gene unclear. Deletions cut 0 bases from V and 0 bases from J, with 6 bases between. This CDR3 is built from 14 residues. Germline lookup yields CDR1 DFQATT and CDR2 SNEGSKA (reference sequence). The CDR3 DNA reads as TGCAGTGCTAGAGATTACAGAGCCAAAAACATTCAGTACTTC. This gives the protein CSARDYRAKNIQYF.

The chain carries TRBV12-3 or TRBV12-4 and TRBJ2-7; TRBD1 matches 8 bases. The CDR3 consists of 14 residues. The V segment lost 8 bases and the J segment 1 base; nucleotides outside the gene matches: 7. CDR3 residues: CASGSRDRSYEQYF. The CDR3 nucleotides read TGTGCCAGCGGATCTCGGGACAGGTCCTACGAGCAGTACTTC.

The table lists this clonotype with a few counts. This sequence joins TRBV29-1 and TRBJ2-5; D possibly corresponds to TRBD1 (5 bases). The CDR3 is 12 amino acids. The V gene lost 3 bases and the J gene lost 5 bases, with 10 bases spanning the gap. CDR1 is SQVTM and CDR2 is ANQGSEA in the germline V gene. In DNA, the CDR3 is TGCAGCGTTGATAAGGGGTTGGAGACCCAGTACTTC. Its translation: CSVDKGLETQYF.

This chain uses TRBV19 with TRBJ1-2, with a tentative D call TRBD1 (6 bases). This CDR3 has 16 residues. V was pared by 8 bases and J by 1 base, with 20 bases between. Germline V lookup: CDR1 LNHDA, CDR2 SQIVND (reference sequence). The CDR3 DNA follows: TGTGCCAGTGGAGGTGCCGGGACACCATATAACTATGGCTACACCTTC. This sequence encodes CASGGAGTPYNYGYTF.

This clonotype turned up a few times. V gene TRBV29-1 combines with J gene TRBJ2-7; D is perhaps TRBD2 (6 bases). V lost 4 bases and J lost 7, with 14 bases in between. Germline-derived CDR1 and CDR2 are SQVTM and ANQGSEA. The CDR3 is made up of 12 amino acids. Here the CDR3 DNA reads TGCAGCGTTGTCCTGGGGGAGGTGGAGCAGTACTTC. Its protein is CSVVLGEVEQYF.

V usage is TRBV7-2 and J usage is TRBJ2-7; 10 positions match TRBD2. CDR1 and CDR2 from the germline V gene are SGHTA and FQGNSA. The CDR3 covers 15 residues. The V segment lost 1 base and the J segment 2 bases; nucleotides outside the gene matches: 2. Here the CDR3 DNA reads TGTGCCAGCAGCTTAGGCCTAGCGGGAGCCTACGAGCAGTACTTC. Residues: CASSLGLAGAYEQYF. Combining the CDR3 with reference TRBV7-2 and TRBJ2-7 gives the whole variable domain GAGVSQSPSNKVTEKGKDVELRCDPISGHTALYWYRQSLGQGLEFLIYFQGNSAPDKSGLPSDRFSAERTGGSVSTLTIQRTQQEDSAVYLCASSLGLAGAYEQYFGPGTRLTVT.

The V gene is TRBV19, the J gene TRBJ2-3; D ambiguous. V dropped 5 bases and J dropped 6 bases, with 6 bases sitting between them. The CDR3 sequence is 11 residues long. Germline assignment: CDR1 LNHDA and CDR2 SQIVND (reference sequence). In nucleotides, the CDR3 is TGTGCCAGTAGTCGCTGGGATACGCAGTATTTT. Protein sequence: CASSRWDTQYF.